This T cell receptor (beta chain) emerged from a study of blood T cell repertoires in COVID-19. Across the whole study: The United States, Italy and Spain provided the acute and convalescent COVID-19 samples.

Seattle patient enrollment occurred during active infection, with longitudinal follow-up thereafter. Repertoires were generated with immunoSEQ multiplex PCR, while TCRdb's copy carries only in-frame clones and drops some. This sample has some 62,000 clones; 75% to 90% occur once, and the top ten carry about 18%. Sequenced material: peripheral blood. The sequence came from a woman aged 60 to 75 with COVID-19, enrolled during active disease.

The CDR3 DNA is TGTGCCAGCAGTTACTCCTCTCTGGACAGGGGCTACGAGCAGTACTTC. This translates into CASSYSSLDRGYEQYF. V usage is TRBV6-2 or TRBV6-3 and J usage is TRBJ2-7; 9 bases agree with TRBD1. CDR1 is MNHEY and CDR2 is SVGEGT in the germline V gene. The CDR3 runs 16 residues. The V gene end was trimmed by 0 bases and the J gene end by 3 bases; junction bases not matched to a gene: 6.